Each of the 27 T cell receptor beta chains below was sequenced from the same sample in a study of Ad26.COV2.S vaccination and SARS-CoV-2 variants. Treatment here: over 15 received Ad26.COV2.S at low or high dose, single or two shots; several received placebo; per-sample allocation not given. Samples were taken on day 63 after the first vaccine or placebo injection. The method was immunoSEQ multiplex PCR; TCRdb's version includes in-frame clones alone and lacks a portion of them. The sample has 350,000 to 500,000 clones, 90% seen once; the top ten hold more than 10%. The sequences come from peripheral blood, collected in a trial of Ad26.COV2.S vaccine versus placebo. All receptors derive from a person between 18 and 65 years old who received the Ad26.COV2.S COVID-19 vaccine or a placebo.

J is TRBJ2-1 and V is TRBV30, with D possibly called TRBD1 or TRBD2 (5 bases each). V was trimmed by 1 base and J by 8 bases, leaving 9 bases between them. Germline V gene lookup returns CDR1 GTSNPN and CDR2 SVGIG (reference sequence). This CDR3 is built from 12 residues. The CDR3 bases are TGTGCCTGGAGTGAACTGGGGGATGAGCAGTTCTTC. Amino acids: CAWSELGDEQFF. The full variable domain, its missing parts supplied by reference TRBV30 and TRBJ2-1, is SQTIHQWPATLVQPVGSPLSLECTVEGTSNPNLYWYRQAAGRGLQLLFYSVGIGQISSEVPQNLSASRPQDRQFILSSKKLLLSDSGFYLCAWSELGDEQFFGPGTRLTVL.

The chain links TRBV7-2 to TRBJ2-6; maybe TRBD2 (6 bases). From germline, CDR1 is SGHTA and CDR2 FQGNSA. The CDR3 spans 15 residues. The CDR3 region is CANSAGGSGANVLTF. DNA for the CDR3: TGTGCTAATAGCGCCGGGGGCTCTGGGGCCAACGTCCTGACTTTC.

The chain is built from TRBV4-3 and TRBJ1-6; D uncertain. The V gene's germline CDR1 is LGHNA and CDR2 YSLEER. V was cut by 4 bases and J by 0 bases, with 13 bases left in between. This CDR3 spans 17 amino acids. As DNA, the CDR3 is TGCGCCAGCAGCCTAAAGACGGACGGCTCCTATAATTCACCCCTCCACTTT. Its translation: CASSLKTDGSYNSPLHF.

The V gene is TRBV29-1, the J gene TRBJ2-3, with 10 bases fitting TRBD1. The ends lost 3 bases at V and 4 bases at J; junction bases unmatched: 4. The CDR3 sequence is 14 residues long. Per the germline V gene, CDR1 is SQVTM and CDR2 is ANQGSEA. CDR3 DNA: TGCAGCGTTGACGTCGGGACAGGGGCAGATACGCAGTATTTT. Its protein is CSVDVGTGADTQYF.

This sequence joins TRBV5-5 and TRBJ2-2; the D gene is possibly TRBD1 (5 bases). The V gene lost 1 base and the J gene lost 8 bases, with 12 bases spanning the gap. The CDR3 extends over 14 amino acids. Germline-derived CDR1 and CDR2 are SGHKS and YYEKEE (reference sequence). The CDR3 sequence is CASSLSGLAGELFF. The CDR3 DNA sequence: TGTGCCAGCAGCTTGTCAGGGCTTGCGGGGGAGCTGTTTTTT. The entire variable domain, with the rest obtained from reference TRBV5-5 and TRBJ2-2, is as follows: DAGVTQSPTHLIKTRGQQVTLRCSPISGHKSVSWYQQVLGQGPQFIFQYYEKEERGRGNFPDRFSARQFPNYSSELNVNALLLGDSALYLCASSLSGLAGELFFGEGSRLTVL.

The rearrangement links TRBV6-5 to TRBJ2-3; 8 positions agree with TRBD2. This CDR3 contains 14 residues. CDR1 and CDR2 from the germline V gene are MNHEY and SVGAGI. Losses at the gene ends were 10 bases for V and 1 base for J; bases not matched to a gene: 7. The CDR3 sequence: CATTTSGGTDTQYF. The CDR3 bases are TGTGCCACCACCACTAGCGGAGGCACAGATACGCAGTATTTT.

The V gene is TRBV6-1, the J gene TRBJ1-2, with TRBD1 matching over 8 bases. The ends lost 3 bases at V and 7 bases at J; junction bases unmatched: 10. The CDR3 runs 15 residues. CDR1 is MNHNS and CDR2 is SASEGT in the germline V gene. For the CDR3, the DNA is TGTGCCAGCAGTGAGATGGACAGGGCGGGGGGTGGCTACACCTTC. Translating gives CASSEMDRAGGGYTF.

The J gene is TRBJ1-2, the V gene TRBV6-5, with 12 bases aligning to TRBD1. The CDR3 loop spans 15 amino acids. Germline V gene data show CDR1 as MNHEY and CDR2 as SVGAGI. After removal of 0 bases from V and 9 bases from J, the junction contained 5 bases not matched to a gene. This CDR3 reads CASSYSPGQGASYTF. DNA of the CDR3: TGTGCCAGCAGTTACTCGCCGGGACAGGGGGCAAGCTACACCTTC.

This clone was seen only a few times. V gene TRBV28 combines with J gene TRBJ1-6, with TRBD1 identical over 9 bases. Germline trimming cut 7 bases from V and 9 bases from J; bases unmatched to any gene: 4. CDR3 size: 13 residues. Germline CDR1 and CDR2: MDHEN and SYDVKM. The CDR3 protein is CASKQGQGSPLHF. For the CDR3, the DNA is TGTGCCAGCAAACAGGGACAGGGTTCACCCCTCCACTTT.

The chain joins TRBV7-9 to TRBJ1-3; D remains ambiguous. The CDR3 covers 14 residues. V was trimmed by 5 bases and J by 4 bases, leaving 12 bases between them. CDR1 and CDR2 (germline): SEHNR, FQNEAQ (reference sequence). Written as DNA, the CDR3 is TGTGCCAGCAGCCTCGCGCCCTCAGGAAACACCATATATTTT. Residues: CASSLAPSGNTIYF.

V is TRBV11-2 and J is TRBJ1-1, with 7 bases identical to TRBD1. CDR1 and CDR2 (germline): SGHAT, FQNNGV. This CDR3 spans 18 amino acids. V was clipped by 1 base and J by 2 bases; unmatched bases: 13. As DNA, the CDR3 is TGTGCCAGCAGCTTAGGTTTCAGGGGGGGAGGGCCAAACACTGAAGCTTTCTTT. It is translated as CASSLGFRGGGPNTEAFF.

The chain couples TRBV10-1 to TRBJ2-1, with 9 positions matching TRBD2. This CDR3 has 15 residues. The V gene's germline CDR1 is WNHNN and CDR2 SYGVQD (reference sequence). Germline trimming cut 11 bases from V and 8 bases from J; bases unmatched to any gene: 16. The CDR3 region is CAGPTGTSIFYEQFF. In DNA, the CDR3 is TGCGCCGGGCCGACCGGGACTAGCATTTTCTATGAGCAGTTCTTC.

The J gene is TRBJ2-3, the V gene TRBV27; 10 bases fit TRBD2. This CDR3 is built from 17 residues. V was pared by 2 bases and J by 5 bases, with 10 bases of the junction left unmatched. Germline lookup yields CDR1 MNHEY and CDR2 SMNVEV (reference sequence). This chain's CDR3 is CASSLTTFSGRRDTQYF. The CDR3 DNA follows: TGTGCCAGCAGTTTAACTACATTTAGCGGGAGGAGAGATACGCAGTATTTT.

The genes are TRBV29-1 and TRBJ2-2; possibly TRBD2 for D (5 bases). Between the trimmed V and J ends, which lost 4 bases and 5 bases, there was a span of 17 bases. CDR3 size: 15 residues. The germline CDR1 and CDR2 sequences are SQVTM and ANQGSEA. The CDR3 here is CSVGVSGMPTGELFF. The CDR3 nucleotides are TGCAGCGTTGGGGTCAGCGGCATGCCGACCGGGGAGCTGTTTTTT.

The rearrangement links TRBV5-4 to TRBJ2-1; 13 nucleotides agree with TRBD2. This CDR3 is 18 amino acids long. V gave up 4 bases and J gave up 6 bases; unmatched junction bases: 13. Germline CDR1 reads SGHNT; CDR2 reads YYREEE (reference sequence). The CDR3 here is CASSKGLAGDSGSNEQFF. In nucleotides, the CDR3 is TGTGCCAGCAGCAAAGGACTAGCGGGAGATAGTGGCTCCAATGAGCAGTTCTTC.

The chain is built from TRBV6-5 and TRBJ1-5, with D unclear. This CDR3 contains 16 residues. Deletions cut 0 bases from V and 0 bases from J, with 9 bases between. Germline V lookup: CDR1 MNHEY, CDR2 SVGAGI. CDR3 loop: CASSYSAAASNQPQHF. The CDR3 bases are TGTGCCAGCAGTTACTCAGCAGCTGCTAGCAATCAGCCCCAGCATTTT.

The rearrangement joins TRBV12-1 to TRBJ1-1; the table calls TRBD1, which could not be checked here. TRBV12-1 is a pseudogene segment. The CDR3 length is 14 residues. The CDR3 sequence is CASSAGGVNTEAFF. CDR3 DNA sequence: TGTGCCAGCTCGGCAGGGGGCGTTAACACTGAAGCTTTCTTT.

The chain is built from TRBV10-3 and TRBJ1-3; TRBD1 matches 7 bases. V was clipped by 1 base and J by 4 bases; unmatched bases: 1. This CDR3 comprises 14 residues. Germline lookup yields CDR1 ENHRY and CDR2 SYGVKD. The CDR3 nucleotides are TGTGCCATCAGTGAGTTGGGACAGGGAAACACCATATATTTT. Protein: CAISELGQGNTIYF.

The chain joins TRBV6-6 to TRBJ2-1; perhaps TRBD2 as D (5 bases). The CDR3 is 15 amino acids. Trimming removed 6 bases from V and 0 bases from J, with 12 bases in between. Germline V lookup: CDR1 MNHNY, CDR2 SVGAGI (reference sequence). This CDR3 reads CASSFSVSSYNEQFF. The CDR3 DNA follows: TGTGCCAGCAGCTTTAGCGTCAGCTCCTACAATGAGCAGTTCTTC.

CDR3 nucleotides: TGTGCCATCAGGACGATGATGAGGGGTAGCACAGATACGCAGTATTTT. Its translation is CAIRTMMRGSTDTQYF. This sequence joins TRBV10-3 and TRBJ2-3, with D possibly being TRBD1 or TRBD2 (5 bases each). In germline, CDR1 is ENHRY, CDR2 SYGVKD. The CDR3 runs to 16 residues. Trimming shortened V by 6 bases and J by 0 bases, and 16 bases separated the two germline ends.

The genes are TRBV28 and TRBJ2-5; no definite D call. CDR1 is MDHEN, CDR2 SYDVKM, per germline. V lost 7 bases and J 5 bases, leaving 11 bases between the germline ends. CDR3 length: 12 residues. CDR3 residues: CASTTRGETQYF. CDR3 bases: TGTGCCAGCACTACCCGTGGGGAGACCCAGTACTTC.

The chain employs TRBV6-5 and TRBJ2-7, with 9 bases lining up with TRBD1. V trimming: 6 bases; J trimming: 0 bases; junction bases outside the gene matches: 6. This CDR3 contains 15 residues. Germline CDR1 reads MNHEY; CDR2 reads SVGAGI. The CDR3, as DNA: TGTGCCAGCAGGCTGACAGGGGGAGACTCCTACGAGCAGTACTTC. This encodes CASRLTGGDSYEQYF.

Only one count was recorded for this clone. The chain has TRBV24-1 and TRBJ1-5, with unresolved D. From germline, CDR1 is KGHDR and CDR2 SFDVKD. V lost 4 bases to trimming and J lost 2 bases, with 8 bases between them. The CDR3 has 14 amino acids. The CDR3 DNA is TGTGCCACCAGTGAGGCAGGCCGCAATCAGCCCCAGCATTTT. This codes for CATSEAGRNQPQHF.

This rearrangement joins TRBV4-1 to TRBJ2-2, with D possibly matching TRBD2 (5 bases). V was clipped by 6 bases and J by 6 bases, with 11 bases between them. Germline lookup yields CDR1 MGHRA and CDR2 YSYEKL. The CDR3 contains 13 residues. CDR3 protein: CASSRDPPGELFF. As DNA, the CDR3 is TGCGCCAGCAGTCGGGATCCACCCGGGGAGCTGTTTTTT.

The CDR3 region is CASSLGRVTEAFF. The CDR3 DNA reads as TGTGCCAGCAGCTTAGGCAGGGTTACTGAAGCTTTCTTT. V usage is TRBV7-9 and J usage is TRBJ1-1; maybe TRBD1 (5 bases). The germline V gene has CDR1 SEHNR and CDR2 FQNEAQ (reference sequence). Trimming cost V 1 base and J 5 bases, with 8 bases left between them. This CDR3 is 13 amino acids long.

This CDR3 is CASRLVAGLYGYTF. For the CDR3, the DNA is TGTGCAAGTCGCTTAGTAGCAGGGTTATATGGCTACACCTTC. The rearrangement links TRBV12-2 to TRBJ1-2; TRBD1, the table's D call, lacks a check against the DNA. TRBV12-2 is a listed pseudogene. CDR3 size: 14 residues.

The rearrangement links TRBV7-2 to TRBJ2-2, with 7 bases fitting TRBD1. The ends lost 3 bases at V and 10 bases at J; junction bases unmatched: 11. Germline V CDR1 and CDR2: SGHTA, FQGNSA. This CDR3 contains 15 residues. The CDR3 loop is CASSFKDRFPTELFF. In DNA form, the CDR3 reads TGTGCCAGCAGCTTCAAGGACAGGTTCCCTACGGAGCTGTTTTTT.